What follows describes a single T cell receptor beta chain. The V and J ends lost 3 bases and 6 bases, in that order; junction bases with no gene match: 6. The germline V gene has CDR1 SQVTM and CDR2 ANQGSEA. The CDR3 contains 14 residues. Each CDR3 protein is one row after TCRdb ran MiXCR on the RT-PCR reads. The sample holds approximately 720,000 distinct CDR3 sequences, 14% seen once. The rearrangement uses TRBV29-1 and TRBJ2-1, with TRBD1 matching 9 bases. The sample taken for sequencing was memory CD4+ T cells from blood. The receptor was derived from a female donor in good health, serving as a healthy control. CDR3 sequence: CSVDRTGDANEQFF. In DNA form, the CDR3 reads TGCAGCGTTGACCGGACAGGGGACGCCAATGAGCAGTTCTTC.